Presented here are 20 T cell receptor beta chains from one specimen sequenced in a study of cytomegalovirus exposure and HLA in healthy donors. Method: immunoSEQ multiplex PCR; TCRdb's copy keeps in-frame clones and lacks some. The sample gives some 180,000 clones, approximately 86% of which show up once; 6% to 8% is in the top ten. Specimen: PBMCs. Source of these receptors: a young man in good health and CMV-seropositive.

This clone was observed once. The gene calls are TRBV19 and TRBJ2-5; 7 bases are shared with TRBD1. V lost 3 bases, J lost 0 bases, and 4 bases stayed unmatched. From germline, CDR1 is LNHDA and CDR2 SQIVND (reference sequence). This CDR3 contains 15 residues. This CDR3 is CASSMGTEYQETQYF. DNA for the CDR3: TGTGCCAGTAGTATGGGGACAGAATACCAAGAGACCCAGTACTTC.

This clone was seen only a few times. The chain uses TRBV4-3 and TRBJ1-1; 8 bases fit TRBD1. The CDR3 has 16 residues. The V and J ends lost 1 base and 0 bases, in that order; junction bases with no gene match: 4. CDR1 and CDR2 (germline): LGHNA, YSLEER. The DNA of the CDR3 is TGCGCCAGCAGCCAAGGGACAGGGTCGATGAACACTGAAGCTTTCTTT. Amino acid sequence: CASSQGTGSMNTEAFF.

The chain employs TRBV6-6 and TRBJ2-2, with 7 bases lining up with TRBD2. CDR1 is MNHNY and CDR2 is SVGAGI in the germline V gene (reference sequence). With 2 bases clipped from V and 5 bases from J, the junction kept 5 bases outside the gene matches. The CDR3 has 15 amino acids. CDR3 bases: TGTGCCAGCAGTTACCGGCGGGAGCGTACCGGGGAGCTGTTTTTT. Protein sequence: CASSYRRERTGELFF.

J is TRBJ1-1 and V is TRBV19; the D gene is possibly TRBD1 (5 bases). V lost 5 bases and J lost 6, with 10 bases in between. The CDR3 runs to 12 residues. Germline CDR1 and CDR2: LNHDA and SQIVND (reference sequence). The DNA for the CDR3 is TGTGCCAGTAGTCTGTGGGGCGCTGAAGCTTTCTTT. This sequence encodes CASSLWGAEAFF.

This clone occurred once. The rearrangement uses TRBV4-1 and TRBJ2-7; TRBD1 is a possible D gene (5 bases). Trimming left V 0 bases short and J 0 bases short, with 12 bases between. The V gene's germline CDR1 is MGHRA and CDR2 YSYEKL. The CDR3 is 16 amino acids. The CDR3 DNA follows: TGCGCCAGCAGCCAAGACCGTGGGGCCCTCTCCTACGAGCAGTACTTC. This translates into CASSQDRGALSYEQYF.

This clone appeared a single time. The chain is built from TRBV11-3 and TRBJ2-1; TRBD2 matches 12 bases. This CDR3 spans 16 amino acids. Germline V gene lookup returns CDR1 SGHNT and CDR2 YENEEA. Trimming took 4 bases from V and 3 from J; bases not matched to a gene: 4. CDR3 bases: TGTGCCAGCAGCTCGGGACTAGCGGGCGTCTACAATGAGCAGTTCTTC. Encoded protein: CASSSGLAGVYNEQFF.

The chain couples TRBV11-3 to TRBJ2-1; TRBD2 matches at 13 bases. After removal of 5 bases from V and 8 bases from J, the junction contained 6 bases not matched to a gene. Germline CDR1 reads SGHNT; CDR2 reads YENEEA. The length of the CDR3 is 15 residues. For the CDR3, the DNA is TGTGCCAGCAGCCCAGGGACTAGCGGGATCCATGAGCAGTTCTTC. Its translation is CASSPGTSGIHEQFF.

This clone occurred once. The chain carries TRBV6-5 and TRBJ2-1; D uncertain. Germline V lookup: CDR1 MNHEY, CDR2 SVGAGI. This CDR3 region has 11 residues. Trimming cost V 5 bases and J 7 bases, with 6 bases left between them. The DNA of the CDR3 is TGTGCCAGCAGTGGGGTTAATGAGCAGTTCTTC. Translating it yields CASSGVNEQFF.

The chain recombines TRBV7-9 with TRBJ2-7; D remains ambiguous. Trimming removed 3 bases from V and 2 bases from J, with 5 bases in between. This CDR3 has 12 amino acids. The V gene's germline CDR1 is SEHNR and CDR2 FQNEAQ (reference sequence). This CDR3 is CASSFLTYEQYF. CDR3 coding DNA: TGTGCCAGCAGCTTTTTGACCTACGAGCAGTACTTC.

The rearrangement links TRBV30 to TRBJ2-1; D perhaps matches TRBD2 (6 bases). Trimming took 0 bases from V and 4 from J, leaving 13 bases between them. Germline CDR1 reads GTSNPN; CDR2 reads SVGIG (reference sequence). The CDR3 spans 15 residues. CDR3: CAWSVTLAIYNEQFF. The CDR3 DNA sequence: TGTGCCTGGAGTGTAACTCTAGCGATTTACAATGAGCAGTTCTTC.

Regarding this clone: At one boundary the junction diverges from the germline segment, which might be a read error. This rearrangement joins TRBV11-3 to TRBJ2-2; D possibly matches TRBD1 or TRBD2 (5 bases each). From germline, CDR1 is SGHNT and CDR2 YENEEA. The CDR3 loop spans 17 amino acids. CDR3 amino acids: CASSLDHSGRNSGELFF. CDR3 nucleotide sequence: TGTGCCAGCAGCTTAGACCATTCGGGGCGGAACTCCGGGGAGCTGTTTTTT.

The gene calls are TRBV6-5 and TRBJ2-1; D possibly corresponds to TRBD1 (5 bases). Germline lookup yields CDR1 MNHEY and CDR2 SVGAGI. The V gene lost 6 bases and the J gene lost 9 bases, with 18 bases spanning the gap. The CDR3 length is 14 residues. The CDR3 is CASSPVLGVGEQFF. The CDR3 coding sequence is TGTGCCAGCAGCCCCGTTTTAGGGGTGGGTGAGCAGTTCTTC.

The chain carries TRBV5-1 and TRBJ2-2; D gene uncertain. There are 16 residues in the CDR3. Germline V gene lookup returns CDR1 SGHRS and CDR2 YFSETQ. Trimming removed 4 bases at V and 1 base at J, with 14 bases between. The CDR3 nucleotides are TGCGCCAGCAGCCCTTCTTGGCCGCAGAACACCGGGGAGCTGTTTTTT. Its protein is CASSPSWPQNTGELFF.

The J gene is TRBJ1-1, the V gene TRBV18; D uncertain. CDR3 size: 15 residues. Trimming cost V 3 bases and J 1 base, with 12 bases left between them. Germline loops: CDR1 KGHSH, CDR2 LQKENI. The chain's CDR3 is CASSPQLGKNTEAFF. The CDR3 DNA follows: TGTGCCAGCTCACCTCAACTAGGCAAGAACACTGAAGCTTTCTTT.

This chain connects TRBV30 to TRBJ2-2, with D unclear. The CDR3 is 17 amino acids. The germline V gene encodes CDR1 GTSNPN and CDR2 SVGIG (reference sequence). With 4 bases removed from V and 2 bases from J, the gap between germline ends came to 20 bases. CDR3 region: CAWIPPFGHPNTGELFF. CDR3 in DNA: TGTGCCTGGATCCCCCCCTTCGGGCACCCTAACACCGGGGAGCTGTTTTTT.

The chain is built from TRBV7-6 and TRBJ2-3; D is possibly TRBD1 (5 bases). Germline V gives CDR1 SGHVS, CDR2 FNYEAQ. Deletions cut 0 bases from V and 2 bases from J, with 12 bases between. This CDR3 is 16 amino acids long. CDR3 loop: CASSLAQGISTDTQYF. The CDR3 nucleotides read TGTGCCAGCAGCTTAGCGCAGGGAATCTCCACAGATACGCAGTATTTT.

The chain recombines TRBV9 with TRBJ2-7, with TRBD1 matching 7 bases. Unmatched junction bases numbered 9, after V lost 3 bases and J lost 3 bases. Germline V CDR1 and CDR2: SGDLS, YYNGEE. This CDR3 is built from 15 residues. The CDR3 bases are TGTGCCAGCAGCGCAGGGGGACGTGCAATCTACGAGCAGTACTTC. Translated, it gives CASSAGGRAIYEQYF.

The chain has TRBV5-1 and TRBJ2-7, with D uncertain. Deletions cut 3 bases from V and 2 bases from J, with 3 bases between. Germline lookup yields CDR1 SGHRS and CDR2 YFSETQ. The CDR3 totals 11 residues. Here the CDR3 DNA reads TGCGCCAGCAGCTCCGCCTACGAGCAGTACTTC. Protein: CASSSAYEQYF.

The rearrangement uses TRBV19 and TRBJ1-6; a possible D gene is TRBD1 (5 bases). Trimming took off 4 bases at V and 2 bases at J, with 6 bases between the two ends. Germline CDR1 is LNHDA and CDR2 is SQIVND (reference sequence). CDR3 length: 14 residues. This chain's CDR3 is CASSTGTYNSPLHF. Written as DNA, the CDR3 is TGTGCCAGTAGTACAGGGACCTATAATTCACCCCTCCACTTT.

The rearrangement uses TRBV11-2 and TRBJ2-1; maybe TRBD2 (5 bases). Germline CDR1 SGHAT, CDR2 FQNNGV. Trimming took off 4 bases at V and 4 bases at J, with 11 bases between the two ends. The CDR3 covers 14 residues. CDR3 protein: CASSSSRGYNEQFF. Here the CDR3 DNA reads TGTGCCAGCAGCTCCTCCCGGGGTTACAATGAGCAGTTCTTC. The whole variable domain, remainder taken from reference TRBV11-2 and TRBJ2-1, is EAGVAQSPRYKIIEKRQSVAFWCNPISGHATLYWYQQILGQGPKLLIQFQNNGVVDDSQLPKDRFSAERLKGVDSTLKIQPAKLEDSAVYLCASSSSRGYNEQFFGPGTRLTVL.